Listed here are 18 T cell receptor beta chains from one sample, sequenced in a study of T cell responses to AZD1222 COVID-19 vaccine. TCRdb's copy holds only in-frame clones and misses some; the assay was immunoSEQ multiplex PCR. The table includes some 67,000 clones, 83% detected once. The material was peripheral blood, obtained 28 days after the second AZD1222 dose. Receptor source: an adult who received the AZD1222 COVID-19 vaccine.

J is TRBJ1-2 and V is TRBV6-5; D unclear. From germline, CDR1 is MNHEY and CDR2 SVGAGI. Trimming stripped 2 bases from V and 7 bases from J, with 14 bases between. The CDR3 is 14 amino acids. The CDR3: CASSYEGQTGGYTF. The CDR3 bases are TGTGCCAGCAGTTACGAGGGCCAGACGGGTGGCTACACCTTC.

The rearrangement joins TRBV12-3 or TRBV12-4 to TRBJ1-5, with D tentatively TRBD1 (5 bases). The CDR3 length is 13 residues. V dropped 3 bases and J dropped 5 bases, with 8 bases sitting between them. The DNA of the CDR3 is TGTGCCAGCAGTTTTGGGGGGGATCAGCCCCAGCATTTT. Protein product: CASSFGGDQPQHF.

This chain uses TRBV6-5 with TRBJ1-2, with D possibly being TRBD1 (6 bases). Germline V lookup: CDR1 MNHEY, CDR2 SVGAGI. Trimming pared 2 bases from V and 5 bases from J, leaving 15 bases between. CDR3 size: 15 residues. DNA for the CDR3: TGTGCCAGCAGTTACCTTCGACAGGAGGGGTATGGCTACACCTTC. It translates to CASSYLRQEGYGYTF.

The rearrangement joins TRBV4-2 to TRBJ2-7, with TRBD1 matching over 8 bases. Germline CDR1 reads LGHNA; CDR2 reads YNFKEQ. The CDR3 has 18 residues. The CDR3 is CPTRHDDWGTGKPYEQYF. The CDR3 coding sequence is TGTCCCACCCGCCACGACGACTGGGGGACAGGCAAACCTTACGAGCAGTACTTC.

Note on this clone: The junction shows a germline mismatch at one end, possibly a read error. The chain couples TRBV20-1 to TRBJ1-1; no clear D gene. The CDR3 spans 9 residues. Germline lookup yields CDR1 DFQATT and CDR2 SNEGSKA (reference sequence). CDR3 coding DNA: TGCAGTGCCCGGGCCCGCCGAATCTTT. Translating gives CSARARRIF.

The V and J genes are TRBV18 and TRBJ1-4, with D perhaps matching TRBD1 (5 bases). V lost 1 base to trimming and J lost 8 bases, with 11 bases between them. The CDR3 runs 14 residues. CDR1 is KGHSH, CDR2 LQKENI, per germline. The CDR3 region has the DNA TGTGCCAGCTCACCACAAGGGGCAGGGGAAAAACTGTTTTTT. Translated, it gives CASSPQGAGEKLFF.

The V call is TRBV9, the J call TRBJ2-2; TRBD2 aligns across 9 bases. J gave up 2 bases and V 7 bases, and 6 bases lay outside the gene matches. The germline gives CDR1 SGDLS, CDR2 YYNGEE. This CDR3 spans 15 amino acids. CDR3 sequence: CASSRGLANTGELFF. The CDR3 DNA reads TGTGCCAGCTCCAGGGGACTAGCCAACACCGGGGAGCTGTTTTTT. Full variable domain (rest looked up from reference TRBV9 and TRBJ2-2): DSGVTQTPKHLITATGQRVTLRCSPRSGDLSVYWYQQSLDQGLQFLIQYYNGEERAKGNILERFSAQQFPDLHSELNLSSLELGDSALYFCASSRGLANTGELFFGEGSRLTVL.

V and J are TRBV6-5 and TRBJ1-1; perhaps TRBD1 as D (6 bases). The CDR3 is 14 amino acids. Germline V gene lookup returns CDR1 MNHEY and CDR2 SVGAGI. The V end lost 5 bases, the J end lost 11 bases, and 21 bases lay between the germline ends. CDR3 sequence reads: CASSRDRSVFEAFF. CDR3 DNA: TGTGCCAGCAGTCGTGACAGGTCGGTTTTCGAGGCTTTCTTT.

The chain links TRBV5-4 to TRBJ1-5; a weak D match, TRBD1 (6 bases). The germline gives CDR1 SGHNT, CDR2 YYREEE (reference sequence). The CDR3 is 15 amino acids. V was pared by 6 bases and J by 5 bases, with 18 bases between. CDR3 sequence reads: CASTPEPGADQPQHF. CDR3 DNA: TGTGCCAGCACCCCAGAACCAGGGGCGGATCAGCCCCAGCATTTT.

CDR3 in amino acids: CSVDGGRRGVSGGYTF. For the CDR3, the DNA is TGCAGCGTTGATGGGGGTCGGCGAGGAGTATCGGGTGGCTACACCTTC. V and J are TRBV29-1 and TRBJ1-2; a possible D gene is TRBD1 (5 bases). V was clipped by 3 bases and J by 7 bases, with 24 bases between them. This CDR3 is built from 16 residues. Germline V gives CDR1 SQVTM, CDR2 ANQGSEA.

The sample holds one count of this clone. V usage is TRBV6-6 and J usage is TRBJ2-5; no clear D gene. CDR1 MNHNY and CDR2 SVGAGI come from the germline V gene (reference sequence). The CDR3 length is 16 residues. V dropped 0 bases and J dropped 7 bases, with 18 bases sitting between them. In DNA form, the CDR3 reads TGTGCCAGCAGTTACTCGATCGTGGGGTTCAGGCGGACCCAGTACTTC. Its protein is CASSYSIVGFRRTQYF.

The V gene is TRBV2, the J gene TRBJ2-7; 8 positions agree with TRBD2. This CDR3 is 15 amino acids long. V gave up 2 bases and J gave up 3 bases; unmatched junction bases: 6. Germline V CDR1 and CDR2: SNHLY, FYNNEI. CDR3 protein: CASSEIGGAGYEQYF. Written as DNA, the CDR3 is TGTGCCAGCAGTGAAATCGGGGGGGCCGGCTACGAGCAGTACTTC.

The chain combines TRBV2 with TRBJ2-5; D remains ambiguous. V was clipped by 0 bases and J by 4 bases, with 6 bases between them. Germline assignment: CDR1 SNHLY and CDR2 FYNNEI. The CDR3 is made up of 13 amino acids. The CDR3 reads CASSEAWGETQYF. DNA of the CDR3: TGTGCCAGCAGTGAAGCTTGGGGAGAGACCCAGTACTTC.

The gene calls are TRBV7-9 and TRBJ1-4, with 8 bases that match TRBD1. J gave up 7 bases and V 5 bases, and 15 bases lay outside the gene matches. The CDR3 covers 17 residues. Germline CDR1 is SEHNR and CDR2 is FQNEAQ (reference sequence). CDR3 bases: TGTGCCAGCAGCCCTCGGACAGGGCTCGGTTCGCGTGAAAAACTGTTTTTT. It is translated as CASSPRTGLGSREKLFF.

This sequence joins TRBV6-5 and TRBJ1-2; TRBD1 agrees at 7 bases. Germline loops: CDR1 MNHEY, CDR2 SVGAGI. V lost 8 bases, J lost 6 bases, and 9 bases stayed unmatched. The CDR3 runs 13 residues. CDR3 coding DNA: TGTGCCAGCGGCCCCCAGGGGGACGATGGCTACACCTTC. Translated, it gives CASGPQGDDGYTF.

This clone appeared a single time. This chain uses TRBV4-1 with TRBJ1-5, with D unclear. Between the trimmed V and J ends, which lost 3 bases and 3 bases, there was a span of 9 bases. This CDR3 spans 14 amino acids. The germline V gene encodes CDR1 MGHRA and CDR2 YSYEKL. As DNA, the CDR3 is TGCGCCAGCAGCCATCCACTGAACAATCAGCCCCAGCATTTT. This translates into CASSHPLNNQPQHF.

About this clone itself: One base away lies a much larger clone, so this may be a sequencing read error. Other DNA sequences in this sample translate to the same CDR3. The CDR3 DNA sequence: TGTGCCAGCAGCTTAGGCCCGGACAGGGGATCACCCCTCCACTTT. Translated, it gives CASSLGPDRGSPLHF. V is TRBV7-2 and J is TRBJ1-6; 9 bases map to TRBD1. V was pared by 1 base and J by 10 bases, with 5 bases of the junction left unmatched. Germline V gives CDR1 SGHTA, CDR2 FQGNSA. The CDR3 has 15 amino acids.

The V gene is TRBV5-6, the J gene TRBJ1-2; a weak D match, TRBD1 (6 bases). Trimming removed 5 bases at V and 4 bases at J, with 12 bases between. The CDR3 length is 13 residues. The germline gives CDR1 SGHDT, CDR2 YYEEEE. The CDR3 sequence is CASRDGGGYGYTF. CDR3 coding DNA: TGTGCCAGCAGAGACGGGGGCGGCTATGGCTACACCTTC.